This TCR beta chain was captured in a study of T cells in Graves' hyperthyroidism and ophthalmopathy. There are many counts of this clonotype. TCR beta CDR3 region amplification was performed from RNA transcripts. HTBI primers were the set used in a first-round RT-PCR of the TCR CDR3. TCRdb reprocessed the multiplex PCR reads via MiXCR and lists one record per CDR3 protein. Here the sample spans 350,000 to 400,000 distinct CDR3 sequences, about 15% being singletons. CDR3 length: 16 amino acids. The junction had 1 base not matched to a gene; V was cut back by 2 bases and J by 0 bases. Per the germline V gene, CDR1 is KGHSH and CDR2 is LQKENI.

The chain couples TRBV18 to TRBJ2-1; 10 bases map to TRBD2. The sequenced sample was blood. The TCR was taken from a woman aged 55-70 years with Graves' hyperthyroidism. The CDR3 DNA is TGTGCCAGCTCACCAACTAGCGGGACCTCCTACAATGAGCAGTTCTTC. It codes for CASSPTSGTSYNEQFF.